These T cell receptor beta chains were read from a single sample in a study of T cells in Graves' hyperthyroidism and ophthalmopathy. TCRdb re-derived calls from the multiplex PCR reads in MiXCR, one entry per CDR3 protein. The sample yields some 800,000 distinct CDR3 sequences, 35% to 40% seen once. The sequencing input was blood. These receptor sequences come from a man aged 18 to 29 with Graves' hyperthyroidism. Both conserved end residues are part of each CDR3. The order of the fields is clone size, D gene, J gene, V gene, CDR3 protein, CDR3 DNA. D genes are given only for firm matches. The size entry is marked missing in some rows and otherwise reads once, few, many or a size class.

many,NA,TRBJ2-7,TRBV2,CASGTVPLEQYF,TGTGCCAGCGGTACAGTGCCTTTGGAGCAGTACTTC
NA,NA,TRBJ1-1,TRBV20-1,CSARSATVEAFF,TGCAGTGCTAGATCCGCCACGGTTGAAGCTTTCTTT
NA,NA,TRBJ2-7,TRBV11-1,CASSVTVTYEQYF,TGTGCCAGCAGTGTGACGGTTACCTACGAGCAGTACTTC
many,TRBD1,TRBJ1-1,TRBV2,CASRTTGVRTEAFF,TGTGCCAGCAGAACTACAGGGGTTCGGACTGAAGCTTTCTTT
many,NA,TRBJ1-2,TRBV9,CASSARAGDSGYTF,TGTGCCAGCAGCGCCAGGGCCGGGGATAGTGGCTACACCTTC
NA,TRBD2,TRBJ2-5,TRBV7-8,CASAGGAEETQYF,TGTGCCAGTGCCGGGGGGGCTGAAGAGACCCAGTACTTC
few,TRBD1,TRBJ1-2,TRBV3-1,CASSQEGQGNYGYTF,TGTGCCAGCAGCCAAGAGGGACAGGGGAACTATGGCTACACCTTC
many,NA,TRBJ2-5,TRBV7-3,CASSSSGPGVSQYF,TGTGCCAGCAGCAGCTCCGGGCCCGGCGTGTCCCAGTACTTC
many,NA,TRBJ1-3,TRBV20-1,CSASGQENTIYF,TGCAGTGCTTCGGGACAAGAAAACACCATATATTTT
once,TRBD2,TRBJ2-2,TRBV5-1,CASNGGGATGELFF,TGCGCCAGCAATGGCGGGGGAGCTACCGGGGAGCTGTTTTTT
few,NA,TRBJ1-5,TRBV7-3,CASSRGFGQPQHF,TGTGCCAGCAGCCGGGGGTTTGGACAGCCCCAGCATTTT
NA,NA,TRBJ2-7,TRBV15,CASEGPYYEQYF,TGTGCCAGCGAGGGACCGTACTACGAGCAGTACTTC
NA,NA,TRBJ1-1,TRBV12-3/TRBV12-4,CASSLYSRLDTEAFF,TGTGCCAGCAGTTTATATAGCAGGTTGGACACTGAAGCTTTCTTT
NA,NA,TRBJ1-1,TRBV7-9,CASSNAGHTEAFF,TGTGCCAGCAGCAACGCCGGGCACACTGAAGCTTTCTTT
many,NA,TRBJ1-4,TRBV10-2,CASSDQWIGSEKLFF,TGCGCCAGCAGTGACCAGTGGATAGGGAGTGAAAAACTGTTTTTT
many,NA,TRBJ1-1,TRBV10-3,CAISESGGRTEAFF,TGTGCCATCAGTGAGTCGGGGGGCCGTACTGAAGCTTTCTTT
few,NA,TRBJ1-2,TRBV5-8,CASSLDWDGRYGYTF,TGTGCCAGCAGCTTGGACTGGGACGGTAGATATGGCTACACCTTC
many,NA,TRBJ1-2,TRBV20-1,CSAKRNYGYTF,TGCAGTGCTAAAAGGAACTATGGCTACACCTTC
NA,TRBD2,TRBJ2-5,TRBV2,CASREDGLRAGDF,TGTGCCAGCAGGGAAGATGGGTTGAGGGCGGGGGACTTC
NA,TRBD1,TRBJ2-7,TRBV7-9,CASSPAGRGQVSYEQYF,TGTGCCAGCAGCCCTGCGGGTCGGGGACAGGTTTCCTACGAGCAGTACTTC
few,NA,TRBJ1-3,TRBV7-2,CASSRGLSGNTIYF,TGTGCCAGCAGCCGGGGCCTCTCTGGAAACACCATATATTTT
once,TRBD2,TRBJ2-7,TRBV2,CASSYLPSGLAVEYEQYF,TGTGCCAGCAGTTACCTGCCGTCGGGACTAGCGGTCGAATACGAGCAGTACTTC
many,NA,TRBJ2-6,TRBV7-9,CASSPAPSGANVLTF,TGTGCCAGCAGTCCGGCCCCGTCTGGGGCCAACGTCCTGACTTTC
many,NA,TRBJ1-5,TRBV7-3,CASSLIGGGQPQHF,TGTGCCAGCAGCTTAATCGGGGGAGGGCAGCCCCAGCATTTT
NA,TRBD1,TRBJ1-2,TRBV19,CASIRTGVNYGYTF,TGTGCCAGTATCCGGACAGGGGTTAACTATGGCTACACCTTC
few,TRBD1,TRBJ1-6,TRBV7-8,CASSFLQGGRGSPLHF,TGTGCCAGCAGCTTCTTACAGGGGGGTAGGGGTTCACCCCTCCACTTT
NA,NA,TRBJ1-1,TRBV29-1,CSVPLVGWAFF,TGCAGCGTTCCACTTGTAGGGTGGGCTTTCTTT
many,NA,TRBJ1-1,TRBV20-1,CSARVRAATEAFF,TGCAGTGCTAGAGTCAGGGCTGCCACTGAAGCTTTCTTT
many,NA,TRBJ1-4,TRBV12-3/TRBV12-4,CASSLSQEKLFF,TGTGCCAGCAGTTTATCACAAGAAAAACTGTTTTTT
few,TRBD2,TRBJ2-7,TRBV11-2,CASSLGGHGEQYF,TGTGCCAGCAGCTTGGGAGGGCACGGGGAGCAGTACTTC
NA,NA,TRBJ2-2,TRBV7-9,CASTPLGGELFF,TGTGCCAGCACCCCGCTGGGTGGGGAGCTGTTTTTT
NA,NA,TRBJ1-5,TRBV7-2,CASSLATFSNQPQHF,TGTGCCAGCAGCTTGGCGACTTTTAGCAATCAGCCCCAGCATTTT
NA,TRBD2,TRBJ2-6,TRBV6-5,CASRSGGAGANVLTF,TGTGCCAGCAGATCTGGGGGGGCTGGGGCCAACGTCCTGACTTTC
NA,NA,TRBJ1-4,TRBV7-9,CASSLWGGREKLFF,TGTGCCAGCAGCTTATGGGGGGGCCGGGAAAAACTGTTTTTT
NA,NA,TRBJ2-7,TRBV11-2,CASSETSSGEQYF,TGTGCCAGCAGTGAAACCTCTTCGGGAGAGCAGTACTTC
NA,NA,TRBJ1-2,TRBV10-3,CASRAGRDNYGYTF,TGTGCCAGCAGGGCCGGCAGGGATAACTATGGCTACACCTTC
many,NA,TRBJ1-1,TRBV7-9,CASTRDITEAFF,TGTGCCAGCACCCGGGACATTACTGAAGCTTTCTTT
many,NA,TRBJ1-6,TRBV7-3,CASSLSSAGSSPLHF,TGTGCCAGCAGCTTAAGCTCCGCGGGATCGTCACCCCTCCACTTT
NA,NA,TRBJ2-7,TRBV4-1,CASSQAAKGPVISYEQYF,TGCGCCAGCAGCCAAGCCGCCAAGGGGCCGGTTATTTCCTACGAGCAGTACTTC
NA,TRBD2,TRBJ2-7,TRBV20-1,CSGQGRTSGRGEQYF,TGCAGTGGACAGGGGAGGACTAGCGGGAGGGGTGAGCAGTACTTC
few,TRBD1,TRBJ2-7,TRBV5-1,CASSSTGTGAHEQYF,TGCGCCAGCAGCTCAACCGGGACAGGGGCCCACGAGCAGTACTTC
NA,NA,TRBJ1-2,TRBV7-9,CASSSARGYGYTF,TGTGCCAGCAGCTCGGCCCGGGGCTATGGCTACACCTTC
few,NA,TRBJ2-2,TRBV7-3,CASSLTSTRVNTGELFF,TGTGCCAGCAGCTTAACGTCGACTAGGGTCAACACCGGGGAGCTGTTTTTT
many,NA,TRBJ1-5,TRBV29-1,CSVGGGFDQPQHF,TGCAGCGTTGGTGGCGGGTTTGATCAGCCCCAGCATTTT